This passage covers 26 T cell receptor beta chains from one sample sequenced in a study of CD8+CD57+ T cells in acquired aplastic anemia. Selection for sequencing was limited to patients who had shown CD8+CD57+ cell expansion by flow cytometry. Genomic DNA was employed as the template in profiling TCR beta VDJ and CDR3. TCRdb passed the reads through MiXCR, listing each CDR3 protein once. The sample lists just over 150,000 distinct CDR3 sequences; more than 40% were seen once. The sequenced material came from sorted CD4+, CD8+, or CD8+CD57+ T cells (not recorded which) from PBMCs. Every receptor here comes from a human donor with aplastic anemia.

The sample holds many counts of this clonotype. The chain uses TRBV12-3 or TRBV12-4 and TRBJ1-5; a weak D match, TRBD1 (5 bases). This CDR3 contains 13 residues. V was shortened by 4 bases and J by 14 bases, with 18 bases between the two germline ends. The CDR3 nucleotides read TGTGCCAGCAGTTCCTCTCTGGGGGAGCCGGAGCATTTT. Residues: CASSSSLGEPEHF.

The chain uses TRBV19 and TRBJ1-3; D call uncertain. From germline, CDR1 is LNHDA and CDR2 SQIVND (reference sequence). The ends were cut back, 6 bases at V and 0 bases at J, with 6 bases in the middle. This CDR3 is built from 13 residues. The CDR3 spells CASRRVSGNTIYF. CDR3 DNA sequence: TGTGCCAGTAGACGGGTCTCTGGAAACACCATATATTTT.

In the case of this clonotype: This may be a read error, as it is one base from a much larger clone. This chain links TRBV4-1 with TRBJ1-1; D perhaps matches TRBD1 (6 bases). V was trimmed by 1 base and J by 5 bases, leaving 17 bases between them. This CDR3 has 16 amino acids. Germline V gene data show CDR1 as MGHRA and CDR2 as YSYEKL. The CDR3 nucleotides read TGCGCCAGCAGCCAAGGGGGGCCTGCCCGACAAACTGAAGCTTTCTTT. Translating it yields CASSQGGPARQTEAFF.

This clonotype was detected ten times or more. The chain has TRBV12-3 or TRBV12-4 and TRBJ1-2; possibly TRBD1 for D (6 bases). V was trimmed by 6 bases and J by 3 bases, leaving 14 bases between them. The CDR3 length is 14 residues. The CDR3 coding sequence is TGTGCCAGCAGCGCGGACAGCAATTACTATGGCTACACCTTC. It codes for CASSADSNYYGYTF.

A single count supports this clonotype. This chain connects TRBV10-1 to TRBJ1-2; D perhaps matches TRBD1 (5 bases). Germline CDR1 reads WNHNN; CDR2 reads SYGVQD (reference sequence). Deletions cut 4 bases from V and 4 bases from J, with 7 bases between. There are 12 residues in the CDR3. CDR3 coding DNA: TGCGCCAGCAGTGGACAGACCTATGGCTACACCTTC. As protein: CASSGQTYGYTF.

The chain combines TRBV18 with TRBJ2-7, with a tentative D call TRBD2 (7 bases). There are 16 residues in the CDR3. The V end was cut by 0 bases, the J end by 2 bases, with 14 bases between. The germline CDR1 and CDR2 sequences are KGHSH and LQKENI. CDR3 sequence (DNA): TGTGCCAGCTCACCACCGAAGGGGGAGGGTACCTACGAGCAGTACTTC. This codes for CASSPPKGEGTYEQYF. Combining the CDR3 with reference TRBV18 and TRBJ2-7 gives the whole variable domain NAGVMQNPRHLVRRRGQEARLRCSPMKGHSHVYWYRQLPEEGLKFMVYLQKENIIDESGMPKERFSAEFPKEGPSILRIQQVVRGDSAAYFCASSPPKGEGTYEQYFGPGTRLTVT.

The chain employs TRBV30 and TRBJ1-5; TRBD1 matches at 11 bases. Germline CDR1 GTSNPN, CDR2 SVGIG (reference sequence). The CDR3 spans 16 residues. Losses at the gene ends were 0 bases for V and 4 bases for J; bases not matched to a gene: 5. CDR3 nucleotide sequence: TGTGCCTGGAGTGTACAGGGACAGGGGGTAAATCAGCCCCAGCATTTT. Residues: CAWSVQGQGVNQPQHF.

This clonotype showed up many times. The V and J genes are TRBV29-1 and TRBJ2-1, with D unresolved. V was clipped by 3 bases and J by 4 bases, with 4 bases between them. This CDR3 has 11 amino acids. In germline, CDR1 is SQVTM, CDR2 ANQGSEA. Here the CDR3 DNA reads TGCAGCGTTGAGGAGTACAATGAGCAGTTCTTC. Its translation: CSVEEYNEQFF.

In this sample, this clonotype turned up many times. V and J are TRBV12-3 or TRBV12-4 and TRBJ1-2; D is uncertain. V dropped 4 bases and J dropped 3 bases, with 9 bases sitting between them. The CDR3 has 13 amino acids. The CDR3 sequence: CASSSGPYYGYTF. CDR3 DNA: TGTGCCAGCAGTTCCGGGCCCTACTATGGCTACACCTTC.

The genes are TRBV20-1 and TRBJ2-7, with 7 bases fitting TRBD1. Germline V gives CDR1 DFQATT, CDR2 SNEGSKA (reference sequence). V lost 2 bases and J lost 6; bases outside the gene matches: 7. The CDR3 runs to 13 residues. CDR3 sequence (DNA): TGCAGTGCTAGAAAACAGGGGATTAGCGAGCAGTACTTC. This translates into CSARKQGISEQYF.

The J gene is TRBJ2-5, the V gene TRBV27, with D perhaps TRBD2 (6 bases). Looked up from germline, CDR1 is MNHEY and CDR2 is SMNVEV (reference sequence). V lost 5 bases, J lost 2 bases, and 18 bases lay in between. The CDR3 covers 16 residues. CDR3 coding DNA: TGTGCCAGCAGTCCCCGGAGGGTAGGGTCTCAAGAGACCCAGTACTTC. It is translated as CASSPRRVGSQETQYF.

The gene calls are TRBV20-1 and TRBJ1-5; tentatively, D is TRBD1 (6 bases). This CDR3 region has 13 residues. Germline V gene lookup returns CDR1 DFQATT and CDR2 SNEGSKA (reference sequence). The V gene lost 5 bases and the J gene lost 4 bases, with 12 bases spanning the gap. CDR3 coding DNA: TGCAGTGCTGCCCGGGACAAAAATCAGCCCCAGCATTTT. This codes for CSAARDKNQPQHF.

This clonotype came up a few times. The rearrangement joins TRBV27 to TRBJ1-5; D possibly corresponds to TRBD1 (5 bases). The V and J ends lost 3 bases and 5 bases respectively, with 11 bases between them. This CDR3 spans 14 amino acids. Germline CDR1 is MNHEY and CDR2 is SMNVEV (reference sequence). The DNA for the CDR3 is TGTGCCAGCAGTTTTAGGGGCACCTATCAGCCCCAGCATTTT. Translated: CASSFRGTYQPQHF.

This clonotype was observed many times. The chain links TRBV7-2 to TRBJ1-5, with D tentatively TRBD1 (6 bases). Deletions cut 0 bases from V and 0 bases from J, with 12 bases between. CDR1 and CDR2 from the germline V gene are SGHTA and FQGNSA. This CDR3 comprises 17 residues. The CDR3 DNA is TGTGCCAGCAGCTTAGCGGGGGGCAAAAGTAGCAATCAGCCCCAGCATTTT. It codes for CASSLAGGKSSNQPQHF.

The CDR3 sequence is CAISEGAQNYGYTF. DNA of the CDR3: TGTGCCATCAGTGAGGGGGCTCAGAACTATGGCTACACCTTC. This sequence joins TRBV10-3 and TRBJ1-2, with D perhaps matching TRBD1 (5 bases). With 2 bases removed from V and 2 bases from J, the gap between germline ends came to 9 bases. The CDR3 has 14 amino acids. Germline V gene data show CDR1 as ENHRY and CDR2 as SYGVKD.

The chain carries TRBV25-1 and TRBJ2-5; 12 nucleotides align to TRBD1. The CDR3 totals 18 residues. CDR1 and CDR2 (germline): MGHDK, SYGVNS. V lost 4 bases, J lost 6 bases, and 15 bases stayed unmatched. This CDR3 reads CASSVKLVGTGGRKTQYF. The CDR3 nucleotides read TGTGCCAGCAGTGTCAAGCTCGTCGGGACAGGGGGCAGGAAGACCCAGTACTTC.

At least ten counts were recorded for this clonotype. The CDR3 region is CATSDPGQGYEQYF. The CDR3 coding sequence is TGTGCCACCAGTGATCCTGGACAGGGCTACGAGCAGTACTTC. This sequence joins TRBV24-1 and TRBJ2-7; 8 bases line up with TRBD1. CDR1 KGHDR and CDR2 SFDVKD come from the germline V gene. This CDR3 is built from 14 residues. V shed 3 bases, J shed 3 bases, and the junction held 3 bases outside the gene matches.

This clonotype was counted ten times or more. The V gene is TRBV25-1, the J gene TRBJ2-3, with unresolved D. The CDR3 is made up of 13 amino acids. Germline lookup yields CDR1 MGHDK and CDR2 SYGVNS. V gave up 3 bases and J gave up 8 bases, with 12 bases separating them. The DNA of the CDR3 is TGTGCCAGCAGTGAGGCCGACGGTGGTACGCAGTATTTT. Residues: CASSEADGGTQYF.

The chain joins TRBV29-1 to TRBJ2-5; D possibly corresponds to TRBD1 (5 bases). V lost 7 bases and J 5 bases, leaving 11 bases between the germline ends. The CDR3 is made up of 11 amino acids. CDR1 is SQVTM and CDR2 is ANQGSEA in the germline V gene. CDR3 coding DNA: TGCAGCGCTGACCAGGGCGAGACCCAGTACTTC. As protein: CSADQGETQYF.

Turning to this clonotype: The junction does not match germline at one end; this may be a read error. The V gene is TRBV20-1, the J gene TRBJ2-1; 9 bases align to TRBD2. CDR3 length: 15 amino acids. Looked up from germline, CDR1 is DFQATT and CDR2 is SNEGSKA (reference sequence). The CDR3 region has the DNA TGCAGTGCTAGCACTCTAGCGGGGAACTACAATGAGCAGTCCTTC. It is translated as CSASTLAGNYNEQSF.

This clonotype was seen ten or more times. This chain links TRBV6-1 with TRBJ2-3, with TRBD2 identical over 10 bases. The CDR3 loop spans 15 amino acids. With 3 bases clipped from V and 5 bases from J, the junction kept 5 bases outside the gene matches. The germline gives CDR1 MNHNS, CDR2 SASEGT. The CDR3 spells CASSELSGRGDTQYF. As DNA, the CDR3 is TGTGCCAGCAGTGAGCTAAGCGGGAGGGGAGATACGCAGTATTTT.

The chain combines TRBV10-3 with TRBJ2-7, with TRBD2 identical over 12 bases. Germline V gene data show CDR1 as ENHRY and CDR2 as SYGVKD. The CDR3 has 14 residues. Trimming took 2 bases from V and 5 from J; bases not matched to a gene: 1. CDR3 bases: TGTGCCATCAGTGAGAGGACTAGCGGGAACGAGCAGTACTTC. Translation gives CAISERTSGNEQYF.

This chain connects TRBV9 to TRBJ2-7; 10 bases are shared with TRBD2. The germline gives CDR1 SGDLS, CDR2 YYNGEE. The CDR3 loop spans 15 amino acids. V gave up 4 bases and J gave up 6 bases; unmatched junction bases: 10. CDR3 nucleotides: TGTGCCAGCAGCCCTTCTAGCGGGGGAGGAGGCGAGCAGTACTTC. It yields the protein CASSPSSGGGGEQYF.

This clonotype has at least ten counts. The CDR3 nucleotides are TGCGCCAGCATCCTAGCGGGAGCTAGCACAGATACGCAGTATTTT. Translated: CASILAGASTDTQYF. The chain uses TRBV10-2 and TRBJ2-3, with 10 bases matching TRBD2. The CDR3 is made up of 15 amino acids. The germline V gene encodes CDR1 WSHSY and CDR2 SAAADI. V lost 7 bases and J lost 0; bases outside the gene matches: 4.

This clonotype was detected ten times or more. This chain uses TRBV30 with TRBJ2-5; TRBD2 matches 7 bases. Germline CDR1 and CDR2: GTSNPN and SVGIG (reference sequence). The CDR3 is 13 residues long. Losses at the gene ends were 2 bases for V and 4 bases for J; bases not matched to a gene: 4. The CDR3 sequence: CAWSQGLGETQYF. The DNA for the CDR3 is TGTGCCTGGAGTCAAGGACTAGGAGAGACCCAGTACTTC.

The gene calls are TRBV24-1 and TRBJ1-2; 11 bases agree with TRBD1. Unmatched junction bases numbered 3, after V lost 4 bases and J lost 6 bases. In germline, CDR1 is KGHDR, CDR2 SFDVKD. The CDR3 extends over 14 amino acids. The CDR3 region has the DNA TGTGCCACCAGTGACGGGGGACAGGGGGATGGCTACACCTTC. Its protein product is CATSDGGQGDGYTF.